These T cell receptor beta chains were read from a single sample in a study of Graves' ophthalmopathy and Graves' hyperthyroidism. TCRdb re-derived calls from the multiplex PCR reads in MiXCR, one entry per CDR3 protein. Counted here are around 590,000 distinct CDR3 sequences, 35% to 45% occurring once; the ten biggest clones make up around 4.6%. What was sequenced was peripheral blood or thyroid tissue (not recorded which). The receptors were gathered from an adult man with Graves' hyperthyroidism. CDR3s include the opening cysteine and the closing phenylalanine or tryptophan. The D gene is left open where the match is weak. Not every row has a clone size; where given, it reads once, few, many or a size class.

TRBJ1-6 TRBV14 few . CASSQEARNSPLHF TGTGCCAGCAGCCAAGAGGCCAGAAATTCACCCCTCCACTTT
TRBJ1-4 TRBV7-8 . . CASSLDLWRDEKLFF TGTGCCAGCAGCTTAGATCTTTGGAGAGATGAAAAACTGTTTTTT
TRBJ1-1 TRBV7-2 . TRBD1 CASSLGTGAGVPFF TGTGCCAGCAGCTTAGGGACAGGGGCGGGAGTTCCTTTCTTT
TRBJ2-6 TRBV7-2 many . CASSLEARADGANVLTF TGTGCCAGCAGCTTGGAGGCCAGGGCAGACGGGGCCAACGTCCTGACTTTC
TRBJ2-6 TRBV7-9 . . CASRTGTQANVLTF TGTGCCAGCAGAACCGGGACTCAGGCCAACGTCCTGACTTTC
TRBJ2-1 TRBV10-2 . TRBD2 CASSGLAGDDIRNEQFF TGCGCCAGCAGTGGACTAGCGGGAGATGATATTAGGAATGAGCAGTTCTTC
TRBJ2-7 TRBV15 once TRBD1 CATSSRTGDNEQYF TGTGCCACCAGCAGCAGGACAGGGGATAACGAGCAGTACTTC
TRBJ2-5 TRBV20-1 many TRBD2 CSARGEEAGRGETQYF TGCAGTGCTAGAGGTGAAGAGGCAGGGAGGGGAGAGACCCAGTACTTC
TRBJ2-5 TRBV7-2 few . CASSLNPLTGNQETQYF TGTGCCAGCAGTTTAAACCCACTTACAGGGAACCAAGAGACCCAGTACTTC
TRBJ1-5 TRBV10-3 many . CAISEYGFQPQHF TGTGCCATCAGTGAGTACGGGTTTCAGCCCCAGCATTTT
TRBJ1-6 TRBV29-1 many TRBD1 CSVRTGEAYNSPLHF TGCAGCGTTCGGACAGGAGAAGCATATAATTCACCCCTCCACTTT
TRBJ1-3 TRBV5-5 many . CASSLDQHLSGNTIYF TGTGCCAGCAGCTTGGATCAGCACCTCTCTGGAAACACCATATATTTT
TRBJ2-7 TRBV12-3/TRBV12-4 many . CASRGTFWDNEQYF TGTGCCAGCAGGGGGACATTCTGGGATAACGAGCAGTACTTC
TRBJ2-7 TRBV5-1 once . CASSFRAGNYEQYF TGCGCCAGCAGCTTCAGGGCGGGGAACTACGAGCAGTACTTC
TRBJ2-7 TRBV4-1 many TRBD1 CASSLKTGEYEQYF TGCGCCAGCAGCCTCAAGACAGGGGAGTACGAGCAGTACTTC
TRBJ2-2 TRBV20-1 . TRBD1 CSARDWDSYTGELFF TGCAGTGCTAGAGATTGGGACAGCTACACCGGGGAGCTGTTTTTT
TRBJ2-7 TRBV12-3/TRBV12-4 many TRBD1 CASSWTGNSYEQYF TGTGCCAGCAGTTGGACAGGGAACTCCTACGAGCAGTACTTC
TRBJ1-1 TRBV25-1 . TRBD1 CASISSGTGLAEAFF TGTGCCAGCATCTCCTCTGGGACAGGGCTCGCTGAAGCTTTCTTT